This T cell receptor beta chain was profiled in a study of blood T cell repertoires in COVID-19. Clones were read by immunoSEQ multiplex PCR, and TCRdb kept only the in-frame ones, dropping some. The sample lists over 90,000 clones, about 90% occurring once. The junction had 9 bases not matched to a gene; V was cut back by 7 bases and J by 5 bases. This CDR3 contains 14 residues. The germline gives CDR1 SQVTM, CDR2 ANQGSEA. The source of this sequence is a human donor in a cohort sampled during active COVID-19. The material sequenced was peripheral blood. This chain uses TRBV29-1 with TRBJ1-1; 11 bases map to TRBD1. The CDR3 region is CSAEVGTGGTEAFF. The CDR3 nucleotides are TGCAGCGCTGAGGTTGGGACAGGGGGTACTGAAGCTTTCTTT.